Listed below are T cell receptor beta chains from one sample, sequenced in a study of T cell responses to AZD1222 COVID-19 vaccine. The protocol was immunoSEQ multiplex PCR, while the TCRdb copy is restricted to in-frame clones and leaves out a portion. The table lists 77,000 or so clones, around 93% of them singletons. The source was peripheral blood, collected 28 days after the second AZD1222 dose. All receptors derive from an adult who received the AZD1222 COVID-19 vaccine. Each CDR3 is given with its conserved first and last residue. A D gene is named only where the DNA matches it firmly. Only part of the rows carry a size: once, few, many, or a class if the clone is expanded.

clone_size d_call j_call v_call cdr3_nt cdr3_aa
NA NA TRBJ1-5 TRBV28 TGTGCCAGCAGTTTATGGCTGAGGGGGACGGGGGGTAGCAATCAGCCCCAGCATTTT CASSLWLRGTGGSNQPQHF
NA NA TRBJ2-2 TRBV7-7 TGTGCTAGCAGCTTAGTCTCGGCGGCTGCGAACACCGGGGAGCTGTTTTTT CASSLVSAAANTGELFF
NA NA TRBJ2-2 TRBV30 TGTGCCTGGAGACAGGACCTGAACACCGGGGAGCTGTTTTTT CAWRQDLNTGELFF
NA NA TRBJ2-5 TRBV30 TGTGCCTGTGCAGGGGTCGGGTACCAAGAGACCCAGTACTTC CACAGVGYQETQYF
few NA TRBJ2-7 TRBV6-1 TGTGCCAGCAGTGAAGGGGGGTCGGGCTCCTACGAGCAGTACTTC CASSEGGSGSYEQYF
few NA TRBJ1-4 TRBV19 TGTGCCAGTAGTACTCGGCGGCGCGATGAAAAACTGTTTTTT CASSTRRRDEKLFF
NA TRBD1 TRBJ1-2 TRBV28 TGTGCCAGCAGCCGCGACAGGGGATTAAATGGCTACACCTTC CASSRDRGLNGYTF
NA TRBD1 TRBJ1-2 TRBV6-5 TGTGCCAGCACCCAAGGGACAGGGTTCGGCTACACCTTC CASTQGTGFGYTF
NA NA TRBJ1-2 TRBV28 TGTGCCAGCAGTCCTCAGAGCCTTAACTATGGCTACACCTTC CASSPQSLNYGYTF
NA NA TRBJ1-5 TRBV19 TGTGCCACCGCAGTCTATAGCAATCAGCCCCAGCATTTT CATAVYSNQPQHF
NA NA TRBJ1-1 TRBV21-1 TGTGCCACTAGAATTAGGGGGACCGTACTTACAGGTGAAGCTTTCTTT CATRIRGTVLTGEAFF
NA TRBD2 TRBJ2-2 TRBV6-4 TGTGCCAGCAGTGAAGTAGCGGGGGCCGGGGAGCTGTTTTTT CASSEVAGAGELFF
NA TRBD2 TRBJ2-4 TRBV4-3 TGCGCCAGCAGCCAAGCCCAGGCGGGGGGAAACATTCAGTACTTC CASSQAQAGGNIQYF
NA NA TRBJ2-3 TRBV5-5 TGTGCCAGCAGCTTGGCCGGGGGCCCCGTCACAGATACGCAGTATTTT CASSLAGGPVTDTQYF